The 3 T cell receptor beta chains given below trace back to one sample, sequenced in a study of shared clonotypes between healthy human individuals (dated by TCRdb to 2019 to 2021). For the CD8 naive samples, CD45RO-negative cells were positively selected for CCR7, yielding a CD45RA+CCR7+ population from which TemRA cells were excluded. Library creation used the immunoSEQ multiplex PCR assay. As stored in TCRdb, this immuneACCESS dataset retains in-frame rearrangements with V and J assigned. A fraction of the clones does not appear; measured against another copy, unresolved V genes explain less than half of the discrepancy, and the remainder lacks a known reason. In all, the sample holds approximately 1.9 million clones, and approximately 92% of those were seen once. The ten largest clones take up 1.5% to 2% of the sample. The sequencing input was naive CD8+ T cells from PBMCs. According to the study, the label for this sample's cell subset or site signals: CD45RA+CCR7+. The receptors were sampled from a man aged 18 to 29 in good health. Some clones in this sample may be carry-over from other donors' samples.

A single count supports this clone. The chain joins TRBV11-2 to TRBJ2-2; 10 bases agree with TRBD2. There are 18 residues in the CDR3. Germline V gene sequence: CDR1 SGHAT, CDR2 FQNNGV. V lost 5 bases to trimming and J lost 5 bases; unmatched junction nucleotides: 14. The CDR3 bases are TGTGCCAGCAGCCAGCTCGCTAGCGGGAGTTTATGGACCGGGGAGCTGTTTTTT. This encodes CASSQLASGSLWTGELFF.

This clone was seen a single time. The chain combines TRBV11-2 with TRBJ2-3; the D is unclear. This CDR3 comprises 13 residues. V was trimmed by 2 bases and J by 2 bases, leaving 5 bases between them. Germline CDR1 SGHAT, CDR2 FQNNGV. The DNA for the CDR3 is TGTGCCAGCAGCTTACTGGTCACAGATACGCAGTATTTT. This codes for CASSLLVTDTQYF.

J is TRBJ2-7 and V is TRBV4-1; weak D call: TRBD2 (6 bases). In germline, CDR1 is MGHRA, CDR2 YSYEKL. This CDR3 contains 16 residues. Trimming took off 3 bases at V and 0 bases at J, with 15 bases between the two ends. The CDR3 nucleotides read TGCGCCAGCAGCCAGATTGGGGGGACGATCTCCTACGAGCAGTACTTC. Translating gives CASSQIGGTISYEQYF.